This T cell receptor beta chain was sequenced in a study of shared clonotypes between healthy human individuals. Clones were sequenced by immunoSEQ multiplex PCR, and TCRdb holds only the in-frame ones, with some missing. The table lists more than 1 million clones, approximately 78% of them singletons, with 0.4% to 0.55% in the top ten. The trim removed 4 bases at V and 10 bases at J, leaving 13 bases unmatched. Per the germline V gene, CDR1 is SGHRS and CDR2 is YFSETQ. The CDR3 consists of 14 residues. This receptor was identified in a young man in good health. Some clones in this sample may be carry-over from other donors' samples. The chain recombines TRBV5-1 with TRBJ2-7; 8 positions agree with TRBD1. Specimen: memory CD4+ T cells from PBMCs. Subset specified: CD45RA-negative fraction. The CDR3 region has the DNA TGCGCCAGCAGCGTGGAGCCGGGACAGGCGGACCAGTACTTC. This sequence encodes CASSVEPGQADQYF.